The subject of this entry is one T cell receptor (beta chain). The antigen is unknown. The table came from immunoSEQ multiplex PCR; TCRdb's copy has only in-frame clones and leaves some out. The data show roughly 500,000 clones, 75% to 90% seen once. The data are from a study of Ad26.COV2.S vaccination and SARS-CoV-2 variants. About the research overall: Ad26.COV2.S was injected intramuscularly once or twice, 56 days apart.

Regarding the study as a whole: After vaccination, reports described spike-specific CD8+ and CD4+ T cell responses as showing substantial breadth. Overall T cell responses may have been underestimated by the analyses of TCR breadth and depth.

Treatment of the sample: 15 to 20 received Ad26.COV2.S at low or high dose, single or two shots; about 5 received placebo; per-sample allocation not given. Samples analyzed were those drawn on day 63 after the first vaccine or placebo injection. Sequenced material: peripheral blood, taken in a trial of Ad26.COV2.S vaccine versus placebo. This receptor was taken from a person aged 18-60 years who received the Ad26.COV2.S COVID-19 vaccine or a placebo.

The CDR3 spells CASSLVPRANQPQHF. The CDR3 bases are TGTGCCAGCAGCTTAGTGCCCAGGGCCAATCAGCCCCAGCATTTT. The V call is TRBV7-8, the J call TRBJ1-5, with a weak D call TRBD1 (5 bases). CDR3 length: 15 amino acids. Germline CDR1 and CDR2: SGHVS and FQNEAQ. Between the trimmed V and J ends, which lost 1 base and 3 bases, there was a span of 10 bases.